A selection of T cell receptor beta chains follows, all from one sample in a study of OX40 agonist ivuxolimab in advanced cancers. TCRdb's copy holds only in-frame clones and misses some; the assay was immunoSEQ multiplex PCR. The table records some 49,000 clones, around 85% of them present only once. Specimen: CD4+ or CD8+ T cells sorted from blood, collected in a trial of the OX40 agonist ivuxolimab. All receptors derive from an adult with an advanced solid tumor such as melanoma, head and neck, liver or kidney cancer. Each CDR3 is given with its conserved first and last residue. The D gene is left open where the match is weak. A row's size may be missing; if present it is once, few, many or a size class.

clone_size	v_call	d_call	j_call	cdr3_aa	cdr3_nt
.	TRBV7-6	.	TRBJ2-1	CASSTTKDEQFF	TGTGCCAGCAGCACGACTAAGGATGAGCAGTTCTTC
.	TRBV10-2	TRBD1	TRBJ1-2	CASSESRQGADYGYTF	TGCGCCAGCAGTGAGTCGAGACAGGGGGCGGACTATGGCTACACCTTC
.	TRBV19	.	TRBJ2-1	CASSIGGPYNEQFF	TGTGCCAGTAGTATAGGGGGGCCTTACAATGAGCAGTTCTTC
.	TRBV11-2	.	TRBJ1-1	CASSLLTEAFF	TGTGCCAGCAGCTTGCTCACTGAAGCTTTCTTT
.	TRBV6-5	TRBD1	TRBJ2-5	CASSSDRDLQETQYF	TGTGCCAGCAGCTCGGACAGGGACCTCCAAGAGACCCAGTACTTC
many	TRBV4-2	.	TRBJ1-1	CASSPYQGAEAFF	TGTGCCAGCAGCCCGTATCAAGGGGCTGAAGCTTTCTTT
once	TRBV9	.	TRBJ2-2	CASSEPPGVSNTGELFF	TGTGCCAGCAGCGAACCCCCGGGAGTCTCGAACACCGGGGAGCTGTTTTTT
.	TRBV6-4	TRBD2	TRBJ2-3	CASSLAGGLTDTQYF	TGTGCCAGCTCCTTAGCGGGGGGACTCACAGATACGCAGTATTTT
.	TRBV27	TRBD1	TRBJ1-2	CASVTGGGGYTF	TGTGCCAGCGTGACAGGGGGGGGTGGCTACACCTTC
.	TRBV15	TRBD1	TRBJ2-4	CATSPGQGSIQYF	TGTGCCACCAGCCCGGGACAGGGTTCCATTCAGTACTTC
once	TRBV9	.	TRBJ1-5	CASSTSYSNQPQHF	TGTGCCAGCAGCACATCCTATAGCAATCAGCCCCAGCATTTT
.	TRBV4-3	.	TRBJ1-4	CASSPKVGATNEKLFF	TGCGCCAGCAGCCCCAAGGTGGGGGCAACTAATGAAAAACTGTTTTTT
.	TRBV4-3	TRBD1	TRBJ1-2	CASSQDGQGGYGYTF	TGCGCCAGCAGCCAAGACGGACAGGGGGGCTATGGCTACACCTTC
.	TRBV27	.	TRBJ2-1	CASSPYQQGNTEFF	TGTGCCAGCAGTCCGTATCAACAGGGCAATACCGAGTTCTTC
.	TRBV11-2	TRBD1	TRBJ1-1	CASSSGGAGTEAFF	TGTGCCAGCAGCTCAGGGGGCGCGGGTACTGAAGCTTTCTTT
.	TRBV6-7	.	TRBJ1-1	CASSLRAANTEAFF	TGTGCCAGCAGTCTTCGGGCGGCGAACACTGAAGCTTTCTTT
.	TRBV27	.	TRBJ2-7	CASSLASTSYEQYF	TGTGCCAGCAGTTTAGCTAGTACCTCCTACGAGCAGTACTTC
.	TRBV27	.	TRBJ2-3	CASSSGTVSTDTQYF	TGTGCCAGCAGTTCCGGGACGGTTAGCACAGATACGCAGTATTTT
.	TRBV6-6	.	TRBJ1-1	CASTRVVNTEAFF	TGTGCCAGCACCAGGGTCGTCAACACTGAAGCTTTCTTT
.	TRBV27	.	TRBJ2-1	CASSFMDEQFF	TGTGCCAGCAGTTTTATGGATGAGCAGTTCTTC
.	TRBV28	.	TRBJ1-4	CASSPGGPWEKLFF	TGTGCCAGCAGTCCCGGTGGGCCGTGGGAAAAACTGTTTTTT
.	TRBV9	TRBD1	TRBJ2-2	CASSDRGWAGELFF	TGTGCCAGCAGCGACAGGGGTTGGGCCGGGGAGCTGTTTTTT
.	TRBV7-2	.	TRBJ2-2	CASSLGVSNTGELFF	TGTGCCAGCAGCTTAGGTGTTTCGAACACCGGGGAGCTGTTTTTT
.	TRBV28	.	TRBJ1-1	CASSPLATEAFF	TGTGCCAGCAGCCCCCTAGCCACTGAAGCTTTCTTT
.	TRBV4-2	.	TRBJ2-7	CASSQGSDYEQYF	TGTGCCAGCAGCCAGGGAAGCGACTACGAGCAGTACTTC
.	TRBV7-9	TRBD2	TRBJ2-2	CASSPTSGANTGELFF	TGTGCCAGCAGCCCCACTAGCGGCGCGAACACCGGGGAGCTGTTTTTT
.	TRBV7-9	.	TRBJ2-5	CASSKDGAQETQYF	TGTGCCAGCAGCAAAGACGGGGCTCAAGAGACCCAGTACTTC
.	TRBV19	.	TRBJ1-1	CASSIGGLLDTEAFF	TGTGCCAGTAGTATAGGGGGCTTGTTGGACACTGAAGCTTTCTTT
.	TRBV13	TRBD1	TRBJ1-6	CASRLVGQGNSPLHF	TGTGCCAGCAGGCTTGTAGGACAGGGGAATTCACCCCTCCACTTT
.	TRBV15	.	TRBJ2-3	CATSRAGTTDTQYF	TGTGCCACCAGCAGAGCGGGTACCACAGATACGCAGTATTTT
.	TRBV2	TRBD1	TRBJ1-2	CASSDTTGEFYGYTF	TGTGCCAGCAGTGATACGACAGGGGAATTCTATGGCTACACCTTC
once	TRBV6-5	.	TRBJ2-5	CASSYSGETQYF	TGTGCCAGCAGTTACTCAGGAGAGACCCAGTACTTC
few	TRBV28	.	TRBJ1-1	CASSFGGGTEAFF	TGTGCCAGCAGTTTCGGCGGTGGCACTGAAGCTTTCTTT
.	TRBV9	TRBD1	TRBJ1-1	CASSTSGTGIGTEAFF	TGTGCCAGCAGCACCTCCGGGACAGGGATAGGCACTGAAGCTTTCTTT
.	TRBV15	.	TRBJ2-3	CATSRDADLADTQYF	TGTGCCACCAGCAGAGACGCCGACCTCGCAGATACGCAGTATTTT
.	TRBV5-6	.	TRBJ1-2	CASSLTSSVGWLGYGYTF	TGTGCCAGCAGCTTGACCTCGTCTGTAGGGTGGCTTGGCTATGGCTACACCTTC
few	TRBV5-6	.	TRBJ2-5	CASSLAWEGGEETQYF	TGTGCCAGCAGCTTGGCCTGGGAAGGGGGGGAAGAGACCCAGTACTTC
.	TRBV7-9	.	TRBJ1-2	CASSSTVISNYGYTF	TGTGCCAGCAGCTCAACAGTAATTTCTAACTATGGCTACACCTTC
.	TRBV7-3	.	TRBJ2-1	CASSSSTGLVGNEQFF	TGTGCCAGCAGCTCCTCGACAGGTTTGGTGGGGAATGAGCAGTTCTTC
.	TRBV19	.	TRBJ2-7	CASSMSQGGYEQYF	TGTGCCAGTAGTATGAGTCAGGGAGGTTACGAGCAGTACTTC
.	TRBV11-2	.	TRBJ2-1	CASSLGNYNEQFF	TGTGCCAGCAGCTTAGGTAATTACAATGAGCAGTTCTTC
.	TRBV27	.	TRBJ2-7	CASPRDGVLLEQYF	TGCGCCAGCCCGCGGGACGGGGTATTGTTGGAGCAGTACTTC
.	TRBV7-9	TRBD1	TRBJ2-1	CASSLLDRAYNEQFF	TGTGCCAGCAGCTTATTGGACAGGGCCTACAATGAGCAGTTCTTC
.	TRBV21-1	.	TRBJ1-4	CASKRHEKLFF	TGTGCCAGCAAAAGGCATGAAAAACTGTTTTTT
.	TRBV7-2	.	TRBJ2-7	CASSLARAGGSYEQYF	TGTGCCAGCAGCTTAGCGCGGGCAGGTGGTTCCTACGAGCAGTACTTC
.	TRBV6-5	TRBD2	TRBJ2-5	CASSYWGSGGVETQYF	TGTGCCAGCAGTTACTGGGGCAGCGGGGGGGTAGAGACCCAGTACTTC
.	TRBV29-1	TRBD1	TRBJ2-7	CSVARGRGLSYEQYF	TGCAGCGTTGCGCGCGGCAGGGGGCTATCCTACGAGCAGTACTTC
.	TRBV4-3	.	TRBJ1-4	CASSREILRNEKLFF	TGCGCCAGCAGCCGAGAGATCCTTCGTAATGAAAAACTGTTTTTT